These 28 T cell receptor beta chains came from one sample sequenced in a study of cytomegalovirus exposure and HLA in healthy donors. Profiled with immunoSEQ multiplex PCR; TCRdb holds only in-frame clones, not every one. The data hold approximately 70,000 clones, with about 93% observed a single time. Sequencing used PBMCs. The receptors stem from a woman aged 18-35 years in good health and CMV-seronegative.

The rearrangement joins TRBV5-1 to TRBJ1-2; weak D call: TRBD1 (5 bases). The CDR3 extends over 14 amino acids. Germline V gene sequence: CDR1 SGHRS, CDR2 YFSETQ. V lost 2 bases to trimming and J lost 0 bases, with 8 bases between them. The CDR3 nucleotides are TGCGCCAGCAGCTTAGACAGCCCTAACTATGGCTACACCTTC. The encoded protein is CASSLDSPNYGYTF.

The CDR3 spells CASSLNPLSYEKLFF. The CDR3 DNA reads as TGTGCCAGCAGTTTAAATCCGCTATCCTATGAAAAACTGTTTTTT. The chain couples TRBV28 to TRBJ1-4; the D is unclear. Per the germline V gene, CDR1 is MDHEN and CDR2 is SYDVKM. Trimming stripped 2 bases from V and 6 bases from J, with 13 bases between. The CDR3 has 15 amino acids.

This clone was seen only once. The CDR3 here is CASSPVGGHSNQPQHF. DNA of the CDR3: TGTGCCAGCTCACCCGTGGGGGGTCATAGCAATCAGCCCCAGCATTTT. The chain is built from TRBV18 and TRBJ1-5, with a possible D match to TRBD1 (5 bases). Per germline, CDR1 KGHSH and CDR2 LQKENI. The CDR3 extends over 16 amino acids. The V end was cut by 3 bases, the J end by 0 bases, with 12 bases between.

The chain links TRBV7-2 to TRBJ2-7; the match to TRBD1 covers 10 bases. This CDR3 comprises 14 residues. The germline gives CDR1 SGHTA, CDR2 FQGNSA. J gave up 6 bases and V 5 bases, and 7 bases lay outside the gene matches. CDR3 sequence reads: CASSPGTGVLEQYF. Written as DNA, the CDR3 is TGTGCCAGCAGCCCCGGGACAGGGGTACTCGAGCAGTACTTC. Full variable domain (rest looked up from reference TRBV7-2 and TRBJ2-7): GAGVSQSPSNKVTEKGKDVELRCDPISGHTALYWYRQSLGQGLEFLIYFQGNSAPDKSGLPSDRFSAERTGGSVSTLTIQRTQQEDSAVYLCASSPGTGVLEQYFGPGTRLTVT.

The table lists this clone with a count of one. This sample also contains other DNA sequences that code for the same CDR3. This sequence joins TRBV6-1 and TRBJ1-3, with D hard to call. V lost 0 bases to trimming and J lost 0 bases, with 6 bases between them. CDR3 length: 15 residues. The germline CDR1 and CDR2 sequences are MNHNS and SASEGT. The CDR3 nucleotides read TGTGCCAGCAGTGAAGCCCCGAGCTCTGGAAACACCATATATTTT. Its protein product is CASSEAPSSGNTIYF.

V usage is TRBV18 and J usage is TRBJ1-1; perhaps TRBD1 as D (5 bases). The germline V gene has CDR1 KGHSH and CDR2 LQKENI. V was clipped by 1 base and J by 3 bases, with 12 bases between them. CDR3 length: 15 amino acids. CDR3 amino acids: CASSPQTQAYTEAFF. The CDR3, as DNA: TGTGCCAGCTCACCACAGACACAGGCGTACACTGAAGCTTTCTTT.

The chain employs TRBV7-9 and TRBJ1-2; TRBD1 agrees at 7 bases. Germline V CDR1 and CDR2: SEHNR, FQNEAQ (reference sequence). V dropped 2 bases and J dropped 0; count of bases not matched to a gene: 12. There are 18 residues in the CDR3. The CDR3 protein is CASSLINRGPSTNYGYTF. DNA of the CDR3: TGTGCCAGCAGCTTAATTAACAGGGGCCCTAGTACTAACTATGGCTACACCTTC.

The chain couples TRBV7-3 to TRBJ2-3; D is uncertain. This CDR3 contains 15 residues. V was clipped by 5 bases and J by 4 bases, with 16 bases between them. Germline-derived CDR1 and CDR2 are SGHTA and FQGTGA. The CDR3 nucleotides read TGTGCCAGCAGCGCCCAAGCTCTCGATTCAGATACGCAGTATTTT. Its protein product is CASSAQALDSDTQYF.

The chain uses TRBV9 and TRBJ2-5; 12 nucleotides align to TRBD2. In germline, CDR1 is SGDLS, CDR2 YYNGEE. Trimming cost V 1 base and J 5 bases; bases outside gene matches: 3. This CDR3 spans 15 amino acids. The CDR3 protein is CASSVLAGGRETQYF. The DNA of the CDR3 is TGTGCCAGCAGCGTACTAGCGGGGGGGCGGGAGACCCAGTACTTC.

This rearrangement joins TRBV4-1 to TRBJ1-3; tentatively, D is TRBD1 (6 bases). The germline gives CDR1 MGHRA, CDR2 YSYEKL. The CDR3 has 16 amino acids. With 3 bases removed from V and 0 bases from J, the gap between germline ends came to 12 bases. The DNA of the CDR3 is TGCGCCAGCAGCCACCCGGGACACCGCTCTGGAAACACCATATATTTT. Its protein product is CASSHPGHRSGNTIYF.

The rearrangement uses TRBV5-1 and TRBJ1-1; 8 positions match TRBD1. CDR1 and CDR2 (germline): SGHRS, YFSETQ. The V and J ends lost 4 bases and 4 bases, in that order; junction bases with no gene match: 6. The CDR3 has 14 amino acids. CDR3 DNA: TGCGCCAGCAGCCTTCTACAGGGGGGCACTGAAGCTTTCTTT. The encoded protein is CASSLLQGGTEAFF.

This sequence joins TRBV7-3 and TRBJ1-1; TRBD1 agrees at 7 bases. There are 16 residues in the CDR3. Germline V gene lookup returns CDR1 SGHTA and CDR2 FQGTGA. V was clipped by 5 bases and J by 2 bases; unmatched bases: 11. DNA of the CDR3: TGTGCCAGCAGCCCTGGGCCCCACAGGGGAAACACTGAAGCTTTCTTT. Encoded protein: CASSPGPHRGNTEAFF.

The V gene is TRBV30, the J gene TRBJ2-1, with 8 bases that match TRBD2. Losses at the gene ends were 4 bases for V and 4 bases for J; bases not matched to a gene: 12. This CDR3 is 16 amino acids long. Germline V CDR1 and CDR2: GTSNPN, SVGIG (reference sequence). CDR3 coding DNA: TGTGCCTGGACCCGAAAGGGGGGACTAGTTTACAATGAGCAGTTCTTC. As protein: CAWTRKGGLVYNEQFF.

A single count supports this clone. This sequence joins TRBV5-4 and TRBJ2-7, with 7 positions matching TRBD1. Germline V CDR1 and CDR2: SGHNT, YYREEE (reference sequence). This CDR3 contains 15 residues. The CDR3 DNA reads TGTGCTTACTACAGGGGTCGGGGCCTAGTCTTCGAGCAGTACTTC. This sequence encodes CAYYRGRGLVFEQYF. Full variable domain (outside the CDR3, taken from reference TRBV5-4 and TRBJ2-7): ETGVTQSPTHLIKTRGQQVTLRCSSQSGHNTVSWYQQALGQGPQFIFQYYREEENGRGNFPPRFSGLQFPNYSSELNVNALELDDSALYLCAYYRGRGLVFEQYFGPGTRLTVT.

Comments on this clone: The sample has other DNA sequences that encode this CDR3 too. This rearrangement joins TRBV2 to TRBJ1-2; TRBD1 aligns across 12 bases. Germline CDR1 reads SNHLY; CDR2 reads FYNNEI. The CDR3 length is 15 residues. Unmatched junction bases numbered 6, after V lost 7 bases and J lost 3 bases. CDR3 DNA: TGTGCCAGCAAGGGACAGGGGGCGGTTCACTATGGCTACACCTTC. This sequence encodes CASKGQGAVHYGYTF.

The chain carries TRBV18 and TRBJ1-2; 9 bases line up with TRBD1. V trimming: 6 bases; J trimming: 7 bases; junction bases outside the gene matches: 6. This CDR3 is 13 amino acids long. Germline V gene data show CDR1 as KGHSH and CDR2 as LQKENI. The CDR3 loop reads CASSRDRAIGYTF. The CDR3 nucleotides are TGTGCCAGCTCTCGGGACAGGGCCATTGGCTACACCTTC. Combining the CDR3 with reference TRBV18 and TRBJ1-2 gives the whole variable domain NAGVMQNPRHLVRRRGQEARLRCSPMKGHSHVYWYRQLPEEGLKFMVYLQKENIIDESGMPKERFSAEFPKEGPSILRIQQVVRGDSAAYFCASSRDRAIGYTFGSGTRLTVV.

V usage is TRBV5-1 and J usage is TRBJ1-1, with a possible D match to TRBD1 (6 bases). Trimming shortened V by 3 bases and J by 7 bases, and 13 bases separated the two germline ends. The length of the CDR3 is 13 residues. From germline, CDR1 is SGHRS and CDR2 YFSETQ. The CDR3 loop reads CASSSDLRGEAFF. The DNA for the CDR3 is TGCGCCAGCAGCTCGGATCTCAGGGGTGAAGCTTTCTTT.

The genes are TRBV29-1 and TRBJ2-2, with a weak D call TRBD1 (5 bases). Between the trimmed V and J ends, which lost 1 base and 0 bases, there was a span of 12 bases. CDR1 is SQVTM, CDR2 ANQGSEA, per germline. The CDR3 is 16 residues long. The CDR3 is CSVEVVQGTNTGELFF. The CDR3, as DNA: TGCAGCGTTGAAGTGGTTCAGGGTACGAACACCGGGGAGCTGTTTTTT.

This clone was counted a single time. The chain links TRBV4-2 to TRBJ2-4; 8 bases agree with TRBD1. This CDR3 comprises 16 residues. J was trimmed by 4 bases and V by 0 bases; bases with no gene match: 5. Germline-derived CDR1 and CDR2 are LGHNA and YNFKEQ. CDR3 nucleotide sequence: TGTGCCAGCAGCCAAGATGTAACAGGGGGAAAAAACATTCAGTACTTC. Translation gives CASSQDVTGGKNIQYF.

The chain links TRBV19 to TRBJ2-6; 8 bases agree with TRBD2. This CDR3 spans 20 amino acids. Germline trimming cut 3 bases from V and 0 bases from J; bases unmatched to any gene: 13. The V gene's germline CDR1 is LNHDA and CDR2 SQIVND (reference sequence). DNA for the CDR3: TGTGCCAGTAGTATGAATGGCCAGAGCGGGGGATACTCTGGGGCCAACGTCCTGACTTTC. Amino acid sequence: CASSMNGQSGGYSGANVLTF.

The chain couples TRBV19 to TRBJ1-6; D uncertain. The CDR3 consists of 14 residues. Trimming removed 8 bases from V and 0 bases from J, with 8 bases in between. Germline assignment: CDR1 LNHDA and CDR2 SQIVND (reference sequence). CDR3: CASSFSSYNSPLHF. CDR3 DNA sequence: TGTGCCAGTTCGTTTTCCTCCTATAATTCACCCCTCCACTTT. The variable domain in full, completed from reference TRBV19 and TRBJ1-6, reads DGGITQSPKYLFRKEGQNVTLSCEQNLNHDAMYWYRQDPGQGLRLIYYSQIVNDFQKGDIAEGYSVSREKKESFPLTVTSAQKNPTAFYLCASSFSSYNSPLHFGNGTRLTVT.

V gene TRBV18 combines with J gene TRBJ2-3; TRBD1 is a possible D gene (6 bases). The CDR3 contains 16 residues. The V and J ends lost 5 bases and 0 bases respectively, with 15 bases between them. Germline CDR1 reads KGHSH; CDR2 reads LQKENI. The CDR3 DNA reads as TGTGCCAGCTCAGACGGACAGTTTTTTAGCACAGATACGCAGTATTTT. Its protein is CASSDGQFFSTDTQYF. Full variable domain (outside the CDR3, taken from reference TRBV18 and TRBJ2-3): NAGVMQNPRHLVRRRGQEARLRCSPMKGHSHVYWYRQLPEEGLKFMVYLQKENIIDESGMPKERFSAEFPKEGPSILRIQQVVRGDSAAYFCASSDGQFFSTDTQYFGPGTRLTVL.

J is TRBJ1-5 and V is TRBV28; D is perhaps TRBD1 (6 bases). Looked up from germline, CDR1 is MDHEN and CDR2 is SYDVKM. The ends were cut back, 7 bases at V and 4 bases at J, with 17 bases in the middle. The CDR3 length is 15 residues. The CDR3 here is CASTWGGRWNQPQHF. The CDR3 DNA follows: TGTGCCAGCACCTGGGGGGGCCGGTGGAATCAGCCCCAGCATTTT.

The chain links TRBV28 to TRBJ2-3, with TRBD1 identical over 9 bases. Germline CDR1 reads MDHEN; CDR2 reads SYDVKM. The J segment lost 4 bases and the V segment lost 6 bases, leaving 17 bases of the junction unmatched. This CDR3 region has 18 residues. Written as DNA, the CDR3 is TGTGCCAGCAGCCATCGCATTCTCACAGGGGGCAGGGCAGATACGCAGTATTTT. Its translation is CASSHRILTGGRADTQYF. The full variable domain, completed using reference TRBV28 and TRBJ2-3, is DVKVTQSSRYLVKRTGEKVFLECVQDMDHENMFWYRQDPGLGLRLIYFSYDVKMKEKGDIPEGYSVSREKKERFSLILESASTNQTSMYLCASSHRILTGGRADTQYFGPGTRLTVL.

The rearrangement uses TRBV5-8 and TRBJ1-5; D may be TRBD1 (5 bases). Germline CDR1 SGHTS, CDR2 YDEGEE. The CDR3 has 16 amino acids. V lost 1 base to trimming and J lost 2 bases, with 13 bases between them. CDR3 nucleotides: TGTGCCAGCAGCTTGATGGGACTGGGGGGCAATCAGCCCCAGCATTTT. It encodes CASSLMGLGGNQPQHF.

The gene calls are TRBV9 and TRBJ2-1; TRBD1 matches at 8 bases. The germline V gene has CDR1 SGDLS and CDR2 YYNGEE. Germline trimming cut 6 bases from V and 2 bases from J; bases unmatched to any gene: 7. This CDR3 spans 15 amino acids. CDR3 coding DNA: TGTGCCAGCACCAACCGGGACAGGACCTACAATGAGCAGTTCTTC. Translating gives CASTNRDRTYNEQFF.

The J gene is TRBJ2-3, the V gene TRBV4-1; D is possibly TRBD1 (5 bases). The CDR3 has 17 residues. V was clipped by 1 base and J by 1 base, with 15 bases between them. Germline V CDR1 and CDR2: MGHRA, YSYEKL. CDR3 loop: CASSQAPWGRRTDTQYF. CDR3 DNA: TGCGCCAGCAGCCAAGCCCCCTGGGGCCGGCGCACAGATACGCAGTATTTT.

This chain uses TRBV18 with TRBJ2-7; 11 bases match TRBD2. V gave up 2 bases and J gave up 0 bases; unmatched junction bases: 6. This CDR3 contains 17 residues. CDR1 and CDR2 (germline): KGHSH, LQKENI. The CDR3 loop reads CASSPSSGGTLSYEQYF. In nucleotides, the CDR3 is TGTGCCAGCTCACCATCTAGCGGGGGGACACTCTCCTACGAGCAGTACTTC.